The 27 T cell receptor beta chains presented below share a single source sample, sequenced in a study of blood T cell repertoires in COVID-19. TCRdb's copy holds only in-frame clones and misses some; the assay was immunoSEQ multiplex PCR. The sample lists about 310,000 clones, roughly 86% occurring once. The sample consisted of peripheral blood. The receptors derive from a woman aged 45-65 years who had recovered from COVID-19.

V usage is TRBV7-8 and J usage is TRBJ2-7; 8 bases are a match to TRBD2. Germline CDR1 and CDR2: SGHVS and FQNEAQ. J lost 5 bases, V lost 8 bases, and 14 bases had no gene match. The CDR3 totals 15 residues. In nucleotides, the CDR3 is TGTGCCAGCCCTCGGAGGGAGCGGGAGTCCCACGAGCAGTACTTC. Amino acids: CASPRRERESHEQYF.

The CDR3 region is CASSQVQSDTQYF. The CDR3 DNA reads as TGCGCCAGCAGCCAAGTCCAGTCAGATACGCAGTATTTT. This chain connects TRBV4-3 to TRBJ2-3; D remains unclear. The CDR3 is 13 residues long. Trimming left V 1 base short and J 4 bases short, with 6 bases between. In germline, CDR1 is LGHNA, CDR2 YSLEER.

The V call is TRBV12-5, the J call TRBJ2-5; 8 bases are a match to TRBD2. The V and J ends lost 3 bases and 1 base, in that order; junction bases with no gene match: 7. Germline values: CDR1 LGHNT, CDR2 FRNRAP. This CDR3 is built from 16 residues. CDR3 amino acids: CASGFGASGGQETQYF. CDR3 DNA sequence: TGTGCTAGTGGTTTTGGGGCGAGCGGGGGCCAAGAGACCCAGTACTTC. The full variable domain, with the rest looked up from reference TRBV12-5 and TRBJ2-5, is DARVTQTPRHKVTEMGQEVTMRCQPILGHNTVFWYRQTMMQGLELLAYFRNRAPLDDSGMPKDRFSAEMPDATLATLKIQPSEPRDSAVYFCASGFGASGGQETQYFGPGTRLLVL.

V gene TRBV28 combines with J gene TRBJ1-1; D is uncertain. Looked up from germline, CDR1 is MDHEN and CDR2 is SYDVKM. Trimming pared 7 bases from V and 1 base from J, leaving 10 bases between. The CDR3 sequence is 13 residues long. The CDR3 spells CASNRDSNTEAFF. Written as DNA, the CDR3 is TGTGCCAGCAATCGGGATTCGAACACTGAAGCTTTCTTT.

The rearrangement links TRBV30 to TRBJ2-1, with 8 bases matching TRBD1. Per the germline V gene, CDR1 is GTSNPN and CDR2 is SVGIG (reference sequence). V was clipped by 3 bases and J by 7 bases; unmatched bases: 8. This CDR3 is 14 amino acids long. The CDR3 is CAWRRGQGWNEQFF. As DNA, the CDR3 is TGTGCCTGGAGACGTGGACAGGGCTGGAATGAGCAGTTCTTC.

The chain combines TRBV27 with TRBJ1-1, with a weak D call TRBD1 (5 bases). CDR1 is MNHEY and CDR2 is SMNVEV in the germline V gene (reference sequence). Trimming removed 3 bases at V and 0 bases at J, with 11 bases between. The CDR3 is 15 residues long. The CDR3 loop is CASSFTGNMNTEAFF. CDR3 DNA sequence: TGTGCCAGCAGTTTCACAGGTAACATGAACACTGAAGCTTTCTTT.

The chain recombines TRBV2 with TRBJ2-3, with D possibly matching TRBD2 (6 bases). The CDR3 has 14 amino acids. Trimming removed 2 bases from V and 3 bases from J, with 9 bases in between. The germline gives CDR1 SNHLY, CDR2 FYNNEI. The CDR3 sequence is CASSEMGRTDTQYF. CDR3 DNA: TGTGCCAGCAGTGAAATGGGGAGGACAGATACGCAGTATTTT.

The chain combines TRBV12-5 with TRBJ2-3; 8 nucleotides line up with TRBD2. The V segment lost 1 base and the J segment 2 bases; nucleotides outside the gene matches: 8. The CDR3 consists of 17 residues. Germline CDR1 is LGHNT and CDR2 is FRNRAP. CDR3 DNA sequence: TGTGCTAGTGGTTTGGATGGAGCGGGGGCCGACACAGATACGCAGTATTTT. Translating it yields CASGLDGAGADTDTQYF.

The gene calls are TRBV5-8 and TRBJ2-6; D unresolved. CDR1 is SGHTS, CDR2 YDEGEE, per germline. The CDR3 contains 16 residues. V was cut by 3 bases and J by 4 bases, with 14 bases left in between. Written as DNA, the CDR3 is TGTGCCAGCAGCTCGAGATTGCGGTACGGGGCCAACGTCCTGACTTTC. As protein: CASSSRLRYGANVLTF. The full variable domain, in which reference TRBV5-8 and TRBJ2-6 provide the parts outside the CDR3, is EAGVTQSPTHLIKTRGQQATLRCSPISGHTSVYWYQQALGLGLQFLLWYDEGEERNRGNFPPRFSGRQFPNYSSELNVNALELEDSALYLCASSSRLRYGANVLTFGAGSRLTVL.

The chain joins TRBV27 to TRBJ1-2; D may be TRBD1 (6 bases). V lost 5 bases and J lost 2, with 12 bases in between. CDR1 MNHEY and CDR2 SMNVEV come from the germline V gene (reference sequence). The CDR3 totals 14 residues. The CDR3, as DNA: TGTGCCAGCAGTCCCCAAACAGGGAACTATGGCTACACCTTC. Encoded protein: CASSPQTGNYGYTF.

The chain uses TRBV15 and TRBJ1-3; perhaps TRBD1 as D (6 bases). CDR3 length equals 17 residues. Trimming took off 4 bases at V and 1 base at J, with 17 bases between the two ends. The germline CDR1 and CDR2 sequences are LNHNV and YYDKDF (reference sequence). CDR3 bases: TGTGCCACCAGCATAAAACAGGGTTCTGGTTCTGGAAACACCATATATTTT. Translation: CATSIKQGSGSGNTIYF.

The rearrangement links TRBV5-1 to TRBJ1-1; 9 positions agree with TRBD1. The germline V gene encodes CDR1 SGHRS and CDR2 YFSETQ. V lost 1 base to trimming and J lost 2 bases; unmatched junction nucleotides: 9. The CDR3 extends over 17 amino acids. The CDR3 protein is CASSLSTGGVENTEAFF. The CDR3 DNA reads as TGCGCCAGCAGCTTGTCGACAGGGGGAGTCGAAAACACTGAAGCTTTCTTT.

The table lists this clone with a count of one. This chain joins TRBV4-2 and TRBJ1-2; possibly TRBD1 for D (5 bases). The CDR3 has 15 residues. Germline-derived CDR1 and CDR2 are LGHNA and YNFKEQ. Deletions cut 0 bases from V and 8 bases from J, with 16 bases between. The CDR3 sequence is CASSQDRGGTKGYTF. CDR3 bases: TGTGCCAGCAGCCAAGATCGGGGGGGTACAAAAGGCTACACCTTC.

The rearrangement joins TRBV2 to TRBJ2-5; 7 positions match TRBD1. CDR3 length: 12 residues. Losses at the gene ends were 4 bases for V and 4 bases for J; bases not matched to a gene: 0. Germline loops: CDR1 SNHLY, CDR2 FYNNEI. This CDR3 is CASSGQGETQYF. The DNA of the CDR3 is TGTGCCAGCAGTGGACAGGGAGAGACCCAGTACTTC.

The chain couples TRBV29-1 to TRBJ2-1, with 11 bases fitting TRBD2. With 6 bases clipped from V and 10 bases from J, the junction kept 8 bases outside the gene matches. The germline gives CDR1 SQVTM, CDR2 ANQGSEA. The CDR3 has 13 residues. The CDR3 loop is CSVLSGGAHEQFF. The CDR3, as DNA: TGCAGCGTCCTTAGCGGGGGGGCTCACGAGCAGTTCTTC.

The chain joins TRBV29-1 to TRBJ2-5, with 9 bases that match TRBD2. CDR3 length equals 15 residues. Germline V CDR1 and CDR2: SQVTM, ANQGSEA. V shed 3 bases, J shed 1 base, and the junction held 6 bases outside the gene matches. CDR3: CSVDGTSGSQETQYF. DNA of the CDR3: TGCAGCGTTGATGGTACTAGCGGGTCCCAAGAGACCCAGTACTTC.

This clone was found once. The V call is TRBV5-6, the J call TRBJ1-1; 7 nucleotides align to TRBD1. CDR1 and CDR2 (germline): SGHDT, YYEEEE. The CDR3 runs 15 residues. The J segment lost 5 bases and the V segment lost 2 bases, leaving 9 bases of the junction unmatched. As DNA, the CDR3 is TGTGCCAGCAGCTTCGGAAAGGGGGCCGGAACTGAAGCTTTCTTT. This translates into CASSFGKGAGTEAFF.

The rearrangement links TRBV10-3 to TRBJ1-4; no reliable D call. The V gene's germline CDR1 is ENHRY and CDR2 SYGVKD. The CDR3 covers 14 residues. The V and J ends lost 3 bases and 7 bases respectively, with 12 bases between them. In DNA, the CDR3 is TGTGCCATCAGTGATTGGAGGGCCGGTGAAAAACTGTTTTTT. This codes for CAISDWRAGEKLFF.

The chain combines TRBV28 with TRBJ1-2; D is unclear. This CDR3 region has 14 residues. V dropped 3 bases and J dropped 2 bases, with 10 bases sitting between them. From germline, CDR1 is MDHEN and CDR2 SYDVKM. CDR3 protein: CASSFGDVNYGYTF. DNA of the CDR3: TGTGCCAGCAGTTTCGGGGATGTAAACTATGGCTACACCTTC.

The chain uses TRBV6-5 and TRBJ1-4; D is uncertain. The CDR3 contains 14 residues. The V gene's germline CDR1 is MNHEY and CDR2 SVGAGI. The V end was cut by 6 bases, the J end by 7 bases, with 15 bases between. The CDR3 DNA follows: TGTGCCAGCAGCCGCGGCGGGGAAGGTGAAAAACTGTTTTTT. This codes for CASSRGGEGEKLFF.

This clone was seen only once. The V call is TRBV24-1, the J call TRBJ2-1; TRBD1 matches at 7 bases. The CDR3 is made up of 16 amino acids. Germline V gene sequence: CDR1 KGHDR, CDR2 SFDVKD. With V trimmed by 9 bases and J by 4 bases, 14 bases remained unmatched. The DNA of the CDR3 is TGTGCCACCGGACACTCGGCAGGGGGTCAATACAATGAGCAGTTCTTC. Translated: CATGHSAGGQYNEQFF.

The CDR3 sequence is CASSYMGGGTEAFF. The CDR3, as DNA: TGTGCCAGCAGTTATATGGGTGGGGGGACTGAAGCTTTCTTT. V usage is TRBV6-2 or TRBV6-3 and J usage is TRBJ1-1; weak D call: TRBD1 (5 bases). The V gene's germline CDR1 is MNHEY and CDR2 SVGEGT. This CDR3 spans 14 amino acids. Trimming pared 3 bases from V and 5 bases from J, leaving 13 bases between.

CDR3 region: CASSLGTAARPQHF. As DNA, the CDR3 is TGTGCCAGCAGTTTAGGGACAGCGGCGCGGCCCCAGCATTTT. This chain connects TRBV28 to TRBJ1-5; 7 nucleotides line up with TRBD1. Looked up from germline, CDR1 is MDHEN and CDR2 is SYDVKM. The CDR3 runs to 14 residues. V lost 2 bases, J lost 9 bases, and 7 bases stayed unmatched.

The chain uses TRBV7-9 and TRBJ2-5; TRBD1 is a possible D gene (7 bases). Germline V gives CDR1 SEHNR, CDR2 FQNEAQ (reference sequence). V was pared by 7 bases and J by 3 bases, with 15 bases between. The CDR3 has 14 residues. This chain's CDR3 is CASIPAGTEETQYF. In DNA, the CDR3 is TGTGCCAGCATCCCGGCGGGGACAGAAGAGACCCAGTACTTC.

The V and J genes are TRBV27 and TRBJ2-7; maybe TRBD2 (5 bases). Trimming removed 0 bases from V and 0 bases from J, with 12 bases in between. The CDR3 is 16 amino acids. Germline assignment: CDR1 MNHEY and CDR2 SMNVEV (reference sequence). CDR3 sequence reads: CASSLSAGIISYEQYF. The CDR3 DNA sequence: TGTGCCAGCAGTTTATCCGCGGGTATTATCTCCTACGAGCAGTACTTC.

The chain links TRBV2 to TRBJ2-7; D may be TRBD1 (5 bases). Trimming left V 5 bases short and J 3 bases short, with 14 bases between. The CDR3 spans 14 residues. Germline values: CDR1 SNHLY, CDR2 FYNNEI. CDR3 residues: CASSIARVGYEQYF. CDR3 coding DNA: TGTGCCAGCAGTATCGCCAGGGTAGGCTACGAGCAGTACTTC.

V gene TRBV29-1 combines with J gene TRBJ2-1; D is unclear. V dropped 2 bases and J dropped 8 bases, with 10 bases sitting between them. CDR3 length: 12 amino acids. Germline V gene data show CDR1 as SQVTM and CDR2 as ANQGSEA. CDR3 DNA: TGCAGCGTTGAACTGCGCGTCTATGAGCAGTTCTTC. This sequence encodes CSVELRVYEQFF.